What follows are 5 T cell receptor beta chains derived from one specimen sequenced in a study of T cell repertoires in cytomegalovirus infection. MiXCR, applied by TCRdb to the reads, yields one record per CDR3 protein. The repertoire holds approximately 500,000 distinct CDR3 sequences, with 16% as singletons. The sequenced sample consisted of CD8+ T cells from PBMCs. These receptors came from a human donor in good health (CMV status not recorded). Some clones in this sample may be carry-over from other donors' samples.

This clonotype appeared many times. Written as DNA, the CDR3 is TGTGCCAGCGGGGCTGACTACGAGCAGTACTTC. It is translated as CASGADYEQYF. The chain has TRBV2 and TRBJ2-7, with a weak D call TRBD1 (5 bases). The CDR3 is made up of 11 amino acids. From germline, CDR1 is SNHLY and CDR2 FYNNEI. The ends were cut back, 8 bases at V and 3 bases at J, with 8 bases in the middle.

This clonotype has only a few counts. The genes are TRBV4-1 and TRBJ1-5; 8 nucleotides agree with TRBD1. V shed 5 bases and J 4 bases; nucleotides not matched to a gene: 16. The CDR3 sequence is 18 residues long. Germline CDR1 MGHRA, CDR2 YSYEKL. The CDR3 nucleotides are TGCGCCAGCAGCGTCCGACAGGGGCGACTAGGGGGGAATCAGCCCCAGCATTTT. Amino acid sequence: CASSVRQGRLGGNQPQHF.

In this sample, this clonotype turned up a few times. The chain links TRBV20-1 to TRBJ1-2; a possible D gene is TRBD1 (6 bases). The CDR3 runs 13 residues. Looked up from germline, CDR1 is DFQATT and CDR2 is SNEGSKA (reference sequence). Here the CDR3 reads CTAGRTVNYGYTF. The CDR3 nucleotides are TGCACCGCCGGCAGGACAGTTAACTATGGCTACACCTTC.

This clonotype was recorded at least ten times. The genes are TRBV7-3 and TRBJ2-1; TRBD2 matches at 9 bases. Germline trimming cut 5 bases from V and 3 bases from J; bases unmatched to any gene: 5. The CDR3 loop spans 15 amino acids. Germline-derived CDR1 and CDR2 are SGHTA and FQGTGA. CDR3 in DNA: TGTGCCAGCAGCCGGATAGCGGGGGTCTACAATGAGCAGTTCTTC. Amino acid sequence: CASSRIAGVYNEQFF. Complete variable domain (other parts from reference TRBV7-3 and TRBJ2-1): GAGVSQTPSNKVTEKGKYVELRCDPISGHTALYWYRQSLGQGPEFLIYFQGTGAADDSGLPNDRFFAVRPEGSVSTLKIQRTERGDSAVYLCASSRIAGVYNEQFFGPGTRLTVL.

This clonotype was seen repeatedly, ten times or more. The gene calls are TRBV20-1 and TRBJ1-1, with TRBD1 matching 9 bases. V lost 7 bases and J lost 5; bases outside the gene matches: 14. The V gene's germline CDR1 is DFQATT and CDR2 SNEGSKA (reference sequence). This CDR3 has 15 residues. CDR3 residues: CSGWDRVFRGTEAFF. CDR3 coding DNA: TGCAGTGGATGGGACAGGGTGTTCCGAGGGACTGAAGCTTTCTTT.